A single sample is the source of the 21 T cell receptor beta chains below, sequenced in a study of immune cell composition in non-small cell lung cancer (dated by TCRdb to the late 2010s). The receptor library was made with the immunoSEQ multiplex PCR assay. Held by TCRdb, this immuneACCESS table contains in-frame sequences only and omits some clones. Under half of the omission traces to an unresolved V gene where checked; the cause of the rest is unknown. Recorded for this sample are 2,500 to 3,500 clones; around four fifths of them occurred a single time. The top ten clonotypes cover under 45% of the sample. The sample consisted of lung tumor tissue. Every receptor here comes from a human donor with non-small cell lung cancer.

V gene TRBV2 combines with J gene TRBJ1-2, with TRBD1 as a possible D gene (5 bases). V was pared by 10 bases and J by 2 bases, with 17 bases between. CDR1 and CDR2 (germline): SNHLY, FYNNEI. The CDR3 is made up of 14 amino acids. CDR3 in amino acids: CATGGAARNYGYTF. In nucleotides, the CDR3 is TGTGCCACGGGAGGGGCTGCGAGGAACTATGGCTACACCTTC.

The CDR3 protein is CASSQVAGGTSTDTQYF. Written as DNA, the CDR3 is TGCGCCAGCAGCCAAGTAGCGGGGGGGACTAGCACAGATACGCAGTATTTT. This rearrangement joins TRBV4-1 to TRBJ2-3, with TRBD2 identical over 11 bases. Germline V gene lookup returns CDR1 MGHRA and CDR2 YSYEKL. CDR3 length equals 17 residues. Trimming removed 1 base from V and 0 bases from J; junction bases left unmatched: 3.

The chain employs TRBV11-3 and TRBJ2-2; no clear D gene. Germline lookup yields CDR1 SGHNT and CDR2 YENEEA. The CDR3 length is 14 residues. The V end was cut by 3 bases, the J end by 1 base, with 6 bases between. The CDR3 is CASSFTRNTGELFF. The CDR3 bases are TGTGCCAGCAGCTTCACTCGGAACACCGGGGAGCTGTTTTTT.

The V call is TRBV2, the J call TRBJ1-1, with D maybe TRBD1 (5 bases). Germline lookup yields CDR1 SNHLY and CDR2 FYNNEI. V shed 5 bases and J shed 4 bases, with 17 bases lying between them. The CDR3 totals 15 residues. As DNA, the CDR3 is TGTGCCAGCAGTCACGGGGGGACGGGTGGCACTGAAGCTTTCTTT. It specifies CASSHGGTGGTEAFF.

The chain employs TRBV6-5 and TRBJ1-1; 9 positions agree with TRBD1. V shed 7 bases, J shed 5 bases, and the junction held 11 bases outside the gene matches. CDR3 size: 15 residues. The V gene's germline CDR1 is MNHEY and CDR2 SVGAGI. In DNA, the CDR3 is TGTGCCAGCACCCCCGGGGGACAGGGCGGGACTGAAGCTTTCTTT. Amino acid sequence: CASTPGGQGGTEAFF.

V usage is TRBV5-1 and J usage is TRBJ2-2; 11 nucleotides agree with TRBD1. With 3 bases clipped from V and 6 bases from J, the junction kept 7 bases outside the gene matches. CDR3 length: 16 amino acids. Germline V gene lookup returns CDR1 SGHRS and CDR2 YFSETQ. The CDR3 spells CASSSVGQGASGELFF. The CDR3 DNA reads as TGCGCCAGCAGCTCTGTAGGACAGGGGGCATCCGGGGAGCTGTTTTTT.

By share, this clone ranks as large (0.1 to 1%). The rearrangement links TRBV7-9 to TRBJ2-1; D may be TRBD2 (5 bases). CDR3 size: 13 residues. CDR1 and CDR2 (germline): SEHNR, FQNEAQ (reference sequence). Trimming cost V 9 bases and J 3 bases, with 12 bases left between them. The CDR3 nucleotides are TGTGCCAGTATCGGGATTTACTACAATGAGCAGTTCTTC. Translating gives CASIGIYYNEQFF.

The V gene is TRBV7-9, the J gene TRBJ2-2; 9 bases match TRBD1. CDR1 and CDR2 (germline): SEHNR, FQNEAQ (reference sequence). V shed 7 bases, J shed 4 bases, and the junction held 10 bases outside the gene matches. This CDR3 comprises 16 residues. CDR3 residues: CASNHGQGKSTGELFF. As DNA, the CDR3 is TGTGCCAGCAACCATGGACAGGGGAAATCCACCGGGGAGCTGTTTTTT. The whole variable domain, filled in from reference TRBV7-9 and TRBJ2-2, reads DTGVSQNPRHKITKRGQNVTFRCDPISEHNRLYWYRQTLGQGPEFLTYFQNEAQLEKSRLLSDRFSAERPKGSFSTLEIQRTEQGDSAMYLCASNHGQGKSTGELFFGEGSRLTVL.

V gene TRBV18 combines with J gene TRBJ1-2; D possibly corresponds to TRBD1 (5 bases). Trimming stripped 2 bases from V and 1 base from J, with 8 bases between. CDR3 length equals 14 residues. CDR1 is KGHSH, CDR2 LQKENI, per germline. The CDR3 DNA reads TGTGCCAGCTCACCAAGCAGGGATAACTATGGCTACACCTTC. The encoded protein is CASSPSRDNYGYTF.

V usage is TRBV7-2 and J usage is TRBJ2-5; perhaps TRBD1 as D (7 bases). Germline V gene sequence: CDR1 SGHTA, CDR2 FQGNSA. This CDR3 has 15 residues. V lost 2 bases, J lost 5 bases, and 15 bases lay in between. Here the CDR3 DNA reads TGTGCCAGCAGCTTAATGTCCGGGGGACAGGAGACCCAGTACTTC. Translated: CASSLMSGGQETQYF.

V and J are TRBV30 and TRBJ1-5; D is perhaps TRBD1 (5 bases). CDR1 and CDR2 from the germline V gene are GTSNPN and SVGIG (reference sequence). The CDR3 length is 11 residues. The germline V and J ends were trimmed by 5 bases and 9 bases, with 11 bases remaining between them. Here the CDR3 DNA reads TGTGCCTGGGCCACGGGGGGGCCCCAGCATTTT. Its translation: CAWATGGPQHF.

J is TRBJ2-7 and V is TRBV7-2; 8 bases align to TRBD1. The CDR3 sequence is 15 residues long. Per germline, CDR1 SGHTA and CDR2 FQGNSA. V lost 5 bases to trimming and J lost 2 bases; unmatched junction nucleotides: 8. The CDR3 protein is CASSVLGQGPYEQYF. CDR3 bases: TGTGCCAGCAGCGTACTAGGACAGGGCCCCTACGAGCAGTACTTC.

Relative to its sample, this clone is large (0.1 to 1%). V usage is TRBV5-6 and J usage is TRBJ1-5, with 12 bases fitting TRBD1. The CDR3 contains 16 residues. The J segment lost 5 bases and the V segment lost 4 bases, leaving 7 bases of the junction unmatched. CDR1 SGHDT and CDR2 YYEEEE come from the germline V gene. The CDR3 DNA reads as TGTGCCAGCAGCGGCGGGGGACAGGGGGCTTATCAGCCCCAGCATTTT. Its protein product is CASSGGGQGAYQPQHF.

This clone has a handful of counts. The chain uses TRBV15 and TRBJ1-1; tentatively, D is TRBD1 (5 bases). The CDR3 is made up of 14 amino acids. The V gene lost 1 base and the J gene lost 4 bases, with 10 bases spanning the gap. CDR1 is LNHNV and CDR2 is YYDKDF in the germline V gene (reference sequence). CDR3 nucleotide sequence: TGTGCCACCAGCAGAGTGCCCGGGGGCACTGAAGCTTTCTTT. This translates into CATSRVPGGTEAFF.

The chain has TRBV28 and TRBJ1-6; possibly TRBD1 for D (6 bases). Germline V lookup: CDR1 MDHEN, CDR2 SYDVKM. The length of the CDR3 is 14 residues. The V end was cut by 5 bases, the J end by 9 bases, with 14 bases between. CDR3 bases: TGTGCCAGCAGTACCCACAGGGACGGTTCACCCCTCCACTTT. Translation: CASSTHRDGSPLHF. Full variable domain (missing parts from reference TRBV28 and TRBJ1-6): DVKVTQSSRYLVKRTGEKVFLECVQDMDHENMFWYRQDPGLGLRLIYFSYDVKMKEKGDIPEGYSVSREKKERFSLILESASTNQTSMYLCASSTHRDGSPLHFGNGTRLTVT.

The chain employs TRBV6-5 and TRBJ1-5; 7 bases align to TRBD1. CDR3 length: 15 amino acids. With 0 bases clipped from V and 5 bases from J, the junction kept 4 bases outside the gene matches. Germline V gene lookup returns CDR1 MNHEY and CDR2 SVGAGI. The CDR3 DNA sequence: TGTGCCAGCAGTTACTCGACAGGGACGGATCAGCCCCAGCATTTT. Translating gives CASSYSTGTDQPQHF.

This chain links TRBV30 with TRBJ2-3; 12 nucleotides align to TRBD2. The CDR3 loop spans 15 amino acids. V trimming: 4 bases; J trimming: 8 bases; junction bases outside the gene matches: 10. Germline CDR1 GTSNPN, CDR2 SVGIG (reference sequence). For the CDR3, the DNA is TGTGCCTGGAAAAGGACTAGCGGGGCTTCGGGTACGCAGTATTTT. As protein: CAWKRTSGASGTQYF.

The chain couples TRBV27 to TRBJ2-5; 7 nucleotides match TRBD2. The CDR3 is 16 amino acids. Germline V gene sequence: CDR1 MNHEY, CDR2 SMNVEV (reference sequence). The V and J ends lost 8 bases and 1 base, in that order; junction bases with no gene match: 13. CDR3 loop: CASSTLGGGVQETQYF. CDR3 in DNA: TGTGCCAGCTCTACCTTAGGCGGGGGTGTCCAAGAGACCCAGTACTTC.

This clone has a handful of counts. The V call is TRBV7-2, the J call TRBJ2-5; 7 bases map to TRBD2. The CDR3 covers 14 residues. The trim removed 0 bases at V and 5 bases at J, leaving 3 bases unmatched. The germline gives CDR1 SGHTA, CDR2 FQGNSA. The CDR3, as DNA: TGTGCCAGCAGCTTAGCGGGGGAGGGGGAGACCCAGTACTTC. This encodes CASSLAGEGETQYF.

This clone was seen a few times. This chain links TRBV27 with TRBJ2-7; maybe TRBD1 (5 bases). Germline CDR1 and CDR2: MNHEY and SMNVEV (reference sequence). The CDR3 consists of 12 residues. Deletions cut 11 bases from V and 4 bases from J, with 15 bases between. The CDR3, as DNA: TGTGCCGCAGGTCTCGGACATTACGAGCAGTACTTC. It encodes CAAGLGHYEQYF.

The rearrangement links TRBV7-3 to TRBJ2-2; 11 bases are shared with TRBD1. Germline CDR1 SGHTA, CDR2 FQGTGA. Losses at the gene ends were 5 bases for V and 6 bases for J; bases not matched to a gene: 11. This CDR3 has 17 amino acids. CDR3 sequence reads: CASSRTGGQGGSGELFF. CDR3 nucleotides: TGTGCCAGCAGCCGAACCGGGGGACAGGGGGGATCCGGGGAGCTGTTTTTT.